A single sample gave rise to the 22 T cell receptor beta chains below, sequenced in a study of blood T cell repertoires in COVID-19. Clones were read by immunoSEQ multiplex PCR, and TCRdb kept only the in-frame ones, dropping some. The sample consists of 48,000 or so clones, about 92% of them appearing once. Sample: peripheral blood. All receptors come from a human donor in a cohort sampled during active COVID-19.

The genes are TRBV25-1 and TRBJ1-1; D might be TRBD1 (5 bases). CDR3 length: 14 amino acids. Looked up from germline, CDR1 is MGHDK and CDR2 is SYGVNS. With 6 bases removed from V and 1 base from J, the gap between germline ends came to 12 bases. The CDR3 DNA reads TGTGCCAGCAGATACCGCGGGGGGAACACTGAAGCTTTCTTT. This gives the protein CASRYRGGNTEAFF.

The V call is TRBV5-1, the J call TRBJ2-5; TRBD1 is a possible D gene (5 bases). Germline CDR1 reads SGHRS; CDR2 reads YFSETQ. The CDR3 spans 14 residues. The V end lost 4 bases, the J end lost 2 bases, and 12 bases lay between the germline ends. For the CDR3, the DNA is TGCGCCAGCAGCCTCATGACAGCGCAAGAGACCCAGTACTTC. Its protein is CASSLMTAQETQYF.

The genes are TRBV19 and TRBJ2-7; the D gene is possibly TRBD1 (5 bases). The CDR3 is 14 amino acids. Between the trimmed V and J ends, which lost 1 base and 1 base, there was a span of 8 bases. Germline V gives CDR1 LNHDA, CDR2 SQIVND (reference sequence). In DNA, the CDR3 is TGTGCCAGTAGTATAGCGGCAGGGTCCTACGAGCAGTACTTC. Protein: CASSIAAGSYEQYF.

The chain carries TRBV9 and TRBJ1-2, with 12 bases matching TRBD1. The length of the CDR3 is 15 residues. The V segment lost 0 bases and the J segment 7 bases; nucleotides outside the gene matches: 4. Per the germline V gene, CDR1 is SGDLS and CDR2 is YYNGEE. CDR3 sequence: CASSVGPGQGAGYTF. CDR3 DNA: TGTGCCAGCAGCGTAGGTCCGGGACAGGGGGCTGGCTACACCTTC.

The DNA for the CDR3 is TGTGCCAGCAGCCCACACCGGGACAGAAGCTCTGGGGCCAACGTCCTGACTTTC. It yields the protein CASSPHRDRSSGANVLTF. The chain combines TRBV5-4 with TRBJ2-6; 7 nucleotides agree with TRBD1. With 4 bases clipped from V and 0 bases from J, the junction kept 10 bases outside the gene matches. This CDR3 region has 18 residues. The V gene's germline CDR1 is SGHNT and CDR2 YYREEE (reference sequence).

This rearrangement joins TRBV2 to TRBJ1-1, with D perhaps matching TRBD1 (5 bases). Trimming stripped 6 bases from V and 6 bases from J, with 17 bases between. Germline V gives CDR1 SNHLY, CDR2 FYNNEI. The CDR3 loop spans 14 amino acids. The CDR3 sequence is CASRIRGITSEAFF. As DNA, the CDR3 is TGTGCCAGCAGAATCCGGGGGATTACGTCTGAAGCTTTCTTT.

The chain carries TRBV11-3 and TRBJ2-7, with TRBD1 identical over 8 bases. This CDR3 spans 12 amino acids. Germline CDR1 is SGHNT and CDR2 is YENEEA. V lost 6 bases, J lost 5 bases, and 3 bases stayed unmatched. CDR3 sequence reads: CASSPDRDEQYF. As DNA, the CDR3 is TGTGCCAGCAGTCCGGACAGGGACGAGCAGTACTTC.

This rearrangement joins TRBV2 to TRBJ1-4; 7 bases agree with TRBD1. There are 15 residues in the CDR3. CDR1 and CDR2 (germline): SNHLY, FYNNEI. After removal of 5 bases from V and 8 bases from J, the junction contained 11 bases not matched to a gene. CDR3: CASSHGTDFGEKLFF. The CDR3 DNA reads TGTGCCAGCAGTCATGGGACAGATTTTGGGGAAAAACTGTTTTTT.

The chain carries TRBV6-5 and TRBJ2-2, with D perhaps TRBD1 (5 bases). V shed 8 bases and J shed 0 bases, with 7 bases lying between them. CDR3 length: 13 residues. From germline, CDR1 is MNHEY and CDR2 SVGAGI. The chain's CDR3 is CASGASNTGELFF. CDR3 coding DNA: TGTGCCAGCGGGGCATCGAACACCGGGGAGCTGTTTTTT.

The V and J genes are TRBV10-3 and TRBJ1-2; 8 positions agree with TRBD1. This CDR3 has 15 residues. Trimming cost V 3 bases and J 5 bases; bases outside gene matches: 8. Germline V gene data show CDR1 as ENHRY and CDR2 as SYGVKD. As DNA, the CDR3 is TGTGCCATCAGTGAACCCGACAGGGGCGATTATGGCTACACCTTC. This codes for CAISEPDRGDYGYTF.

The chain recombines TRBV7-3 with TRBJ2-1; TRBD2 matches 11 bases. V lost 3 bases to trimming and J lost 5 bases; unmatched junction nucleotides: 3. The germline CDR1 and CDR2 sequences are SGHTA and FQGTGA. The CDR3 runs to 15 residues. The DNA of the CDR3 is TGTGCCAGCAGCTTTAGCGGGAGGGCCCACAATGAGCAGTTCTTC. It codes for CASSFSGRAHNEQFF.

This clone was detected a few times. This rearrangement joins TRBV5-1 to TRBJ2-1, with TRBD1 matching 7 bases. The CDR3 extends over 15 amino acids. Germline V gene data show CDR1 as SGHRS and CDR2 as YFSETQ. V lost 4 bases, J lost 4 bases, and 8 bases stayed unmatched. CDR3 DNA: TGCGCCAGCAGCCAAGGACAGGAGAGTTACAATGAGCAGTTCTTC. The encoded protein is CASSQGQESYNEQFF.

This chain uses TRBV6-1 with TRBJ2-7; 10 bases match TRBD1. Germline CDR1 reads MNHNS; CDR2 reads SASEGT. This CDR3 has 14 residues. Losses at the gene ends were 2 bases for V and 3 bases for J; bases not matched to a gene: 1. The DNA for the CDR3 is TGTGCCAGCAGTGAAAGGACAGGGGGCTACGAGCAGTACTTC. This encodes CASSERTGGYEQYF.

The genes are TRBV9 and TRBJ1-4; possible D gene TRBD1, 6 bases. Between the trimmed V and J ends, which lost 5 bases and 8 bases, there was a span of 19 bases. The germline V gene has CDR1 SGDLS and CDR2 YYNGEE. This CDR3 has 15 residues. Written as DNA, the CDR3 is TGTGCCAGCAGTAGAACAGGGTCGGATGGGGAAAAACTGTTTTTT. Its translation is CASSRTGSDGEKLFF.

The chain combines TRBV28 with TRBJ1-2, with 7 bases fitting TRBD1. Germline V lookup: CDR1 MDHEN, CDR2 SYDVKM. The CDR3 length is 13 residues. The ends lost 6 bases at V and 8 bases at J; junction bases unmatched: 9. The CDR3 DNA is TGTGCCAGCAGCACAGACAGGGTTGACGGCTACACCTTC. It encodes CASSTDRVDGYTF.

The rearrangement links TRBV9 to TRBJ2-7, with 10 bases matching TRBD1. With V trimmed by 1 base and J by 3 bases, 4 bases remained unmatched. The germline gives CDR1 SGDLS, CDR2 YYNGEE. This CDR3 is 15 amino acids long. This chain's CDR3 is CASSVKGQGIYEQYF. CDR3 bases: TGTGCCAGCAGCGTAAAGGGACAGGGGATCTACGAGCAGTACTTC. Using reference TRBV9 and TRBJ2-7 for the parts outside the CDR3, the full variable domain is DSGVTQTPKHLITATGQRVTLRCSPRSGDLSVYWYQQSLDQGLQFLIQYYNGEERAKGNILERFSAQQFPDLHSELNLSSLELGDSALYFCASSVKGQGIYEQYFGPGTRLTVT.

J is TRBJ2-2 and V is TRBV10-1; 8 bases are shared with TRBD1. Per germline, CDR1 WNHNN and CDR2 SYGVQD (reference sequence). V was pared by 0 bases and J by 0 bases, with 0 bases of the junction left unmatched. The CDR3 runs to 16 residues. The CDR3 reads CASSESTGANTGELFF. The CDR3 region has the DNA TGCGCCAGCAGTGAGTCGACAGGGGCGAACACCGGGGAGCTGTTTTTT.

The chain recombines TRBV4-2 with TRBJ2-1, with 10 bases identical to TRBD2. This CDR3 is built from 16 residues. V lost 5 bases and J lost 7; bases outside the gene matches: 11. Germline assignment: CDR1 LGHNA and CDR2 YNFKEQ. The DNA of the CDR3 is TGTGCCAGCAGCGAATCGAGCGGGAGGGCCGCAAATGAGCAGTTCTTC. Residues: CASSESSGRAANEQFF.

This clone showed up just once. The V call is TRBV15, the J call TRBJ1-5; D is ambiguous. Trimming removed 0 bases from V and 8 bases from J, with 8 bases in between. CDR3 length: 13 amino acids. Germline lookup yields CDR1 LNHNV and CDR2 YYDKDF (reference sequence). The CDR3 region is CATSRDPPEPQHF. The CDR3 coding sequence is TGTGCCACCAGCAGAGATCCCCCGGAGCCCCAGCATTTT.

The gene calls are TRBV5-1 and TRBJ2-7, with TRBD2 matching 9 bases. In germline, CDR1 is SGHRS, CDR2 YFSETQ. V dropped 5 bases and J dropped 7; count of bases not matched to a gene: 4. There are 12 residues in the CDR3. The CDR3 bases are TGCGCCAGCAGTGTAGCGGGAGATGAGCAGTACTTC. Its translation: CASSVAGDEQYF. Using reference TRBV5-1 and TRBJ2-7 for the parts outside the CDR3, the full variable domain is KAGVTQTPRYLIKTRGQQVTLSCSPISGHRSVSWYQQTPGQGLQFLFEYFSETQRNKGNFPGRFSGRQFSNSRSEMNVSTLELGDSALYLCASSVAGDEQYFGPGTRLTVT.

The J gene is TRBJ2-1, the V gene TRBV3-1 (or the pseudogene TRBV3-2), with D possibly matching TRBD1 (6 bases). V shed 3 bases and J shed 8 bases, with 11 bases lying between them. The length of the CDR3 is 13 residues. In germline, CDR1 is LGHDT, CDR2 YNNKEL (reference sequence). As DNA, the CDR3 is TGTGCCAGCAGCCAGACAGGTTTTTATGAGCAGTTCTTC. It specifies CASSQTGFYEQFF.

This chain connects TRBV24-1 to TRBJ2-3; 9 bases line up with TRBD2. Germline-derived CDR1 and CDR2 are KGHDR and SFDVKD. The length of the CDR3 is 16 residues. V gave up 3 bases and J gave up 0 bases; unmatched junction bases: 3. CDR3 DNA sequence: TGTGCCACCAGTGATCCCACTAGCGGGAGCACAGATACGCAGTATTTT. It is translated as CATSDPTSGSTDTQYF.